The table lists the clone carrying this TCR beta chain with a few counts. The data originate from a study of glioma-infiltrating T cells after dendritic cell vaccination. Study details: The vaccine used monocyte-derived dendritic cells pulsed overnight with autologous tumor lysate.

This CDR3 has 16 residues. V lost 3 bases and J lost 7; bases outside the gene matches: 8. Germline lookup yields CDR1 SGHRS and CDR2 YFSETQ. The immunoSEQ assay amplified TCRB CDR3 from up to 2 ug DNA. The method was immunoSEQ multiplex PCR; TCRdb's version includes in-frame clones alone and lacks a portion of them. The data hold roughly 56,000 clones, with about 83% observed a single time. The time point is: after dendritic cell vaccination, including at tumor progression/relapse. Isocitrate dehydrogenase mutation was absent in all glioblastoma patients. PBMC sampling occurred before vaccination, two weeks after the third dose, and at progression.

This specimen consisted of blood, obtained after dendritic cell vaccination. The sequence was obtained from a human donor with glioblastoma. The chain joins TRBV5-1 to TRBJ1-4; 11 nucleotides agree with TRBD1. Written as DNA, the CDR3 is TGCGCCAGCAGCTCAAATCCCGGGACAGGGGGTGAAAAACTGTTTTTT. Encoded protein: CASSSNPGTGGEKLFF.